These T cell receptor beta chains were read from a single sample in a study of T cell responses to AZD1222 COVID-19 vaccine. Using immunoSEQ multiplex PCR, the repertoire was profiled, and TCRdb retains in-frame clones only, with some absent. The sample consists of some 110,000 clones, around 94% of them appearing once. Sample: peripheral blood, taken 28 days after the second AZD1222 dose. These receptors all come from an adult who received the AZD1222 COVID-19 vaccine. Both conserved end residues are part of each CDR3. A D gene is named only where the DNA matches it firmly. Clone size is not always given. Where it is, it says once, few, many or a class for expanded clones.

clone size: NA; D gene: NA; V gene: TRBV28; J gene: TRBJ2-2; CDR3 DNA: TGTGCCAGCAGTTTTCTGGTCGGGGAGCTGTTTTTT; CDR3 protein: CASSFLVGELFF
clone size: NA; D gene: NA; V gene: TRBV5-4; J gene: TRBJ1-2; CDR3 DNA: TGTGCCAGCAGCGGGTACCAGACTTATGGCTACACCTTC; CDR3 protein: CASSGYQTYGYTF
clone size: few; D gene: NA; V gene: TRBV29-1; J gene: TRBJ2-5; CDR3 DNA: TGCAGCGCCGGTGTCCAGCGGGACAAGTTGGGAAAGACCCAGTACTTC; CDR3 protein: CSAGVQRDKLGKTQYF
clone size: NA; D gene: NA; V gene: TRBV7-2; J gene: TRBJ2-7; CDR3 DNA: TGTGCCAGCAGCTTAGCTGAAGGCGAGATCTACGAGCAGTACTTC; CDR3 protein: CASSLAEGEIYEQYF
clone size: NA; D gene: NA; V gene: TRBV9; J gene: TRBJ2-1; CDR3 DNA: TGTGCCAGCAGCGTAGATGCGGGCAATGAGCAGTTCTTC; CDR3 protein: CASSVDAGNEQFF
clone size: NA; D gene: TRBD1; V gene: TRBV11-1; J gene: TRBJ1-1; CDR3 DNA: TGTGCCAGCAGCCTATCGACAGGGGGCACTGAAGCTTTCTTT; CDR3 protein: CASSLSTGGTEAFF
clone size: NA; D gene: NA; V gene: TRBV2; J gene: TRBJ2-7; CDR3 DNA: TGTGCCAGCAGTCCCCAAATCTACGAGCAGTACTTC; CDR3 protein: CASSPQIYEQYF
clone size: NA; D gene: NA; V gene: TRBV27; J gene: TRBJ1-2; CDR3 DNA: TGTGCCAGCAGTCCATCGATTACAGGGTTGCGTACCTTC; CDR3 protein: CASSPSITGLRTF
clone size: NA; D gene: TRBD1; V gene: TRBV6-5; J gene: TRBJ1-6; CDR3 DNA: TGTGCCAGCACCCGGGGGAGGACAGGGGATTCACCCCTCCACTTT; CDR3 protein: CASTRGRTGDSPLHF
clone size: NA; D gene: TRBD2; V gene: TRBV19; J gene: TRBJ2-7; CDR3 DNA: TGTGCCAGTAGGACTAGCGGGATAACCTACGAGCAGTACTTC; CDR3 protein: CASRTSGITYEQYF
clone size: NA; D gene: NA; V gene: TRBV7-2; J gene: TRBJ1-1; CDR3 DNA: TGTGCCAGCAGCTTTGACAGATTAAGAGCTTTCTTT; CDR3 protein: CASSFDRLRAFF
clone size: NA; D gene: TRBD2; V gene: TRBV18; J gene: TRBJ2-7; CDR3 DNA: TGTGCCAGCTCAGGCACCGGGACTAGAAGCACCGAGCAGTACTTC; CDR3 protein: CASSGTGTRSTEQYF
clone size: NA; D gene: TRBD2; V gene: TRBV19; J gene: TRBJ2-3; CDR3 DNA: TGTGCCAGTACCTTTCGCTTGAAGCGGGAGGCTAGCACAGATACGCAGTATTTT; CDR3 protein: CASTFRLKREASTDTQYF
clone size: NA; D gene: NA; V gene: TRBV10-1; J gene: TRBJ2-2; CDR3 DNA: TGCGCCAGCAGTCCTTTGCGGAGAGGCGACACCGGGGAGCTGTTTTTT; CDR3 protein: CASSPLRRGDTGELFF
clone size: NA; D gene: TRBD1; V gene: TRBV7-8; J gene: TRBJ1-3; CDR3 DNA: TGTGCCAGCAGCTTCCAGGGGGCCGAGAACACCATATATTTT; CDR3 protein: CASSFQGAENTIYF
clone size: NA; D gene: NA; V gene: TRBV9; J gene: TRBJ1-6; CDR3 DNA: TGTGCCAGCAGCAGAGGGGTCGATCCTCGGGGAGGGTCACCCCTCCACTTT; CDR3 protein: CASSRGVDPRGGSPLHF
clone size: NA; D gene: NA; V gene: TRBV29-1; J gene: TRBJ1-1; CDR3 DNA: TGCAGCGTTGACTCGGGCTGGGGGATGAACACTGAAGCTTTCTTT; CDR3 protein: CSVDSGWGMNTEAFF
clone size: once; D gene: NA; V gene: TRBV9; J gene: TRBJ2-2; CDR3 DNA: TGTGCCAGCAGCGTAGCTGGGTACGGGGAGCTGTTTTTT; CDR3 protein: CASSVAGYGELFF
clone size: NA; D gene: TRBD2; V gene: TRBV3-1/TRBV3-2; J gene: TRBJ2-1; CDR3 DNA: TGTGCCAGCAGCCAACGCTGGACTAGCGTTTACAATGAGCAGTTCTTC; CDR3 protein: CASSQRWTSVYNEQFF
clone size: NA; D gene: NA; V gene: TRBV10-2; J gene: TRBJ2-3; CDR3 DNA: TGCGCCACCTCGATAGCAGCAGATACGCAGTATTTT; CDR3 protein: CATSIAADTQYF
clone size: NA; D gene: NA; V gene: TRBV30; J gene: TRBJ1-5; CDR3 DNA: TGTGCCTGGGACAAAGGAGGGGGTAATCAGCCCCAGCATTTT; CDR3 protein: CAWDKGGGNQPQHF
clone size: few; D gene: NA; V gene: TRBV18; J gene: TRBJ1-4; CDR3 DNA: TGTGCCAGCTCACCAGCCCAGACAGGAAATAATGAAAAACTGTTTTTT; CDR3 protein: CASSPAQTGNNEKLFF
clone size: NA; D gene: TRBD2; V gene: TRBV7-9; J gene: TRBJ2-7; CDR3 DNA: TGTGCCAGCAGCCTAACCCTAGCGGATTACGAGCAGTACTTC; CDR3 protein: CASSLTLADYEQYF
clone size: NA; D gene: TRBD1; V gene: TRBV18; J gene: TRBJ1-5; CDR3 DNA: TGTGCCAGCTCACTCGGGACAGGGGGCCAAGATCAGCCCCAGCATTTT; CDR3 protein: CASSLGTGGQDQPQHF
clone size: NA; D gene: NA; V gene: TRBV12-2; J gene: TRBJ2-7; CDR3 DNA: TGTGCAAGTCGCCCATTATTCTTAGATTGGGACGAGCAGTACTTC; CDR3 protein: CASRPLFLDWDEQYF
clone size: NA; D gene: TRBD1; V gene: TRBV19; J gene: TRBJ2-5; CDR3 DNA: TGTGCCAGTAGTATAGGACCCGGACAGGGTCGCCAAGAGACCCAGTACTTC; CDR3 protein: CASSIGPGQGRQETQYF
clone size: NA; D gene: TRBD1; V gene: TRBV28; J gene: TRBJ1-1; CDR3 DNA: TGTGCCAGCAGCGGATACCGGGACAGGGGGTTTGAAGCTTTCTTT; CDR3 protein: CASSGYRDRGFEAFF
clone size: NA; D gene: TRBD1; V gene: TRBV29-1; J gene: TRBJ2-3; CDR3 DNA: TGCAGCGGTAGACAGGGATTAACCACAGATACGCAGTATTTT; CDR3 protein: CSGRQGLTTDTQYF
clone size: NA; D gene: NA; V gene: TRBV6-4; J gene: TRBJ2-3; CDR3 DNA: TGTGCCAGCAGTGACTCGGCAGGAACCACAGATACGCAGTATTTT; CDR3 protein: CASSDSAGTTDTQYF
clone size: NA; D gene: TRBD2; V gene: TRBV9; J gene: TRBJ2-2; CDR3 DNA: TGTGCCAGCAGGGCTGGGACTAGCGGGACGGTCGGGGAGCTGTTTTTT; CDR3 protein: CASRAGTSGTVGELFF
clone size: NA; D gene: NA; V gene: TRBV28; J gene: TRBJ1-2; CDR3 DNA: TGTGCCAGCAGGGCAACAGGGCTTTCCTATGGCTACACCTTC; CDR3 protein: CASRATGLSYGYTF
clone size: NA; D gene: TRBD2; V gene: TRBV9; J gene: TRBJ2-4; CDR3 DNA: TGTGCCAGCAGCCCCCAGGGACTAGCGGGAGGGCTAGCCAAAAACATTCAGTACTTC; CDR3 protein: CASSPQGLAGGLAKNIQYF
clone size: NA; D gene: NA; V gene: TRBV5-1; J gene: TRBJ1-4; CDR3 DNA: TGCGCCAGCCAGGACACTGCAACTAATGAAAAACTGTTTTTT; CDR3 protein: CASQDTATNEKLFF
clone size: NA; D gene: NA; V gene: TRBV7-9; J gene: TRBJ2-3; CDR3 DNA: TGTGCCAGCAGGAAACTAGATGATACGCAGTATTTT; CDR3 protein: CASRKLDDTQYF
clone size: NA; D gene: NA; V gene: TRBV7-3; J gene: TRBJ2-1; CDR3 DNA: TGTGCCAGCAGCTTAGAAGCCAGCTCCTACAATGAGCAGTTCTTC; CDR3 protein: CASSLEASSYNEQFF
clone size: NA; D gene: TRBD1; V gene: TRBV5-5; J gene: TRBJ2-1; CDR3 DNA: TGTGCCAGCAGCCTCCAGGGGGCGGAGTACAATGAGCAGTTCTTC; CDR3 protein: CASSLQGAEYNEQFF
clone size: NA; D gene: NA; V gene: TRBV27; J gene: TRBJ1-1; CDR3 DNA: TGTGCCAGCAGTTTAGAGAACAGGGTGGACACTGAAGCTTTCTTT; CDR3 protein: CASSLENRVDTEAFF
clone size: NA; D gene: TRBD2; V gene: TRBV27; J gene: TRBJ2-1; CDR3 DNA: TGTGCCAGCAGTTTGAGCGGGGTGTACAGTGAGCAGTTCTTC; CDR3 protein: CASSLSGVYSEQFF
clone size: NA; D gene: TRBD2; V gene: TRBV6-6; J gene: TRBJ2-7; CDR3 DNA: TGTGCCAGCAGTTCCAGCGGGAGCAGCTCCTACGAGCAGTACTTC; CDR3 protein: CASSSSGSSSYEQYF
clone size: NA; D gene: TRBD2; V gene: TRBV28; J gene: TRBJ2-1; CDR3 DNA: TGTGCCAGCAGTCCCGGGACTAGCGGTTACAATGAGCAGTTCTTC; CDR3 protein: CASSPGTSGYNEQFF
clone size: NA; D gene: TRBD1; V gene: TRBV5-4; J gene: TRBJ1-2; CDR3 DNA: TGTGCCAGCAGCGGTCACAGGGGGGGGACACCCTATGGCTACACCTTC; CDR3 protein: CASSGHRGGTPYGYTF
clone size: NA; D gene: TRBD1; V gene: TRBV2; J gene: TRBJ1-5; CDR3 DNA: TGTGCCAGCAGTGAGTCAGGGGGCAGACAGCCCCAGCATTTT; CDR3 protein: CASSESGGRQPQHF
clone size: NA; D gene: NA; V gene: TRBV20-1; J gene: TRBJ2-7; CDR3 DNA: TGCAGTGCTTCTCAGTACGAGCAGTACTTC; CDR3 protein: CSASQYEQYF
clone size: few; D gene: NA; V gene: TRBV3-1/TRBV3-2; J gene: TRBJ2-1; CDR3 DNA: TGTGCCAGCAGCCGAACGTCTGTCGGGAGTGGTGAGCAGTTCTTC; CDR3 protein: CASSRTSVGSGEQFF